This TCR beta chain was captured in a study of shared clonotypes between healthy human individuals. Overall study results and limits: Sharing across a few donors was seen in 4.5% to 5.5% of naive CD4 clonotypes.

Several immunoSEQ plates received, in even portions, the genomic DNA of each subset. Sequencing was performed with immunoSEQ multiplex PCR; in TCRdb, only in-frame clones are kept and a portion is missing. The sample includes some 680,000 clones, 73% of them seen just once. There are a few counts of this clone. What it binds is not known. The study enrolled healthy HIV-negative adults without recent acute infections or vaccinations as donors. Negatively enriched CD4+ T cells were divided by CD45RA into naive and memory. Germline-derived CDR1 and CDR2 are MRHNA and SNTAGT. V lost 6 bases and J 4 bases, leaving 12 bases between the germline ends. The CDR3 is 13 amino acids.

This receptor was identified in a woman younger than 45 in good health. The sequenced sample consisted of memory CD4+ T cells sorted from blood. Subset given: CD45RA-negative fraction. This chain connects TRBV6-4 to TRBJ1-1; tentatively, D is TRBD1 (5 bases). The CDR3 spells CASRPDDSTEAFF. For the CDR3, the DNA is TGTGCCAGCAGACCCGATGACAGCACTGAAGCTTTCTTT.